This entry describes one T cell receptor beta chain. Its specificity is unknown. This record belongs to a study of cytomegalovirus exposure and HLA in healthy donors. As for the study in general: An early data release held tens of millions of unique TCRs from HLA-typed donors. Regarding the study as a whole: Earlier analysis looked at TCR beta V segments, and most were productive about 90% or about 30% of the time. With later analysis, a missense DCLRE1C variant became linked to TCR beta V- and J-gene trimming. A highly shared variant cluster was judged a likely technical artifact.

PCR amplification relied on 60 Vbeta primers (plus 13 Jbeta primers). Sequencing used immunoSEQ multiplex PCR; TCRdb keeps in-frame clones, though not all of them. There are approximately 150,000 clones in the sample; roughly 75% occur only once, and about 4.9% lies in the top ten. Germline CDR1 and CDR2: SEHNR and FQNEAQ (reference sequence). V lost 3 bases to trimming and J lost 5 bases, with 15 bases between them. The CDR3 is made up of 15 amino acids. The chain has TRBV7-9 and TRBJ2-3; a weak D match, TRBD2 (6 bases). The TCR was taken from a male donor in good health and CMV-seronegative. The specimen was PBMCs. The CDR3 coding sequence is TGTGCCAGCAGCTTGGGAGGCACAGGAAGAGATACGCAGTATTTT. It yields the protein CASSLGGTGRDTQYF.